This T cell receptor beta chain was observed in a study of cytomegalovirus exposure and HLA in healthy donors. The CDR3 contains 17 residues. 60 Vbeta and 13 Jbeta primers were used in PCR. The method was immunoSEQ multiplex PCR; TCRdb's version includes in-frame clones alone and lacks a portion of them. Among about 170,000 clones listed, around four fifths were seen once. Source material: PBMCs. This rearrangement joins TRBV12-1 to TRBJ1-4; the table gives TRBD1 as D, unverified against the DNA. TRBV12-1 is a pseudogene. The receptor comes from a female donor in good health and CMV-seronegative. CDR3 sequence reads: CASSFALRAGASEKLFF. The CDR3 nucleotides are TGTGCCAGCAGCTTTGCGCTCCGGGCTGGGGCTTCCGAAAAACTGTTTTTT.